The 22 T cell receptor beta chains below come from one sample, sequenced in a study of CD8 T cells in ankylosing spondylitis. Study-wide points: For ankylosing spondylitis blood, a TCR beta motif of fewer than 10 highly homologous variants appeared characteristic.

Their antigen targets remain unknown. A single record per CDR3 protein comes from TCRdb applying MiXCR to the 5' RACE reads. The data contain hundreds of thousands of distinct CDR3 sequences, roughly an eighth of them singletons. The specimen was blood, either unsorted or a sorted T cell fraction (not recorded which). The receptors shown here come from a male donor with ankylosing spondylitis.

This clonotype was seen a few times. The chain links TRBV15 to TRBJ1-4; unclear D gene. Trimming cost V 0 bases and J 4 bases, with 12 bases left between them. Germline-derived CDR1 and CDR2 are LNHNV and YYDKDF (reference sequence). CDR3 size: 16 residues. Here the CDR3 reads CATSRDNPNYNEKLFF. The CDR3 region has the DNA TGTGCCACCAGCAGAGATAATCCCAACTATAATGAAAAACTGTTTTTT. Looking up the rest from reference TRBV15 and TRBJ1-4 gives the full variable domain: DAMVIQNPRYQVTQFGKPVTLSCSQTLNHNVMYWYQQKSSQAPKLLFHYYDKDFNNEADTPDNFQSRRPNTSFCFLDIRSPGLGDTAMYLCATSRDNPNYNEKLFFGSGTQLSVL.

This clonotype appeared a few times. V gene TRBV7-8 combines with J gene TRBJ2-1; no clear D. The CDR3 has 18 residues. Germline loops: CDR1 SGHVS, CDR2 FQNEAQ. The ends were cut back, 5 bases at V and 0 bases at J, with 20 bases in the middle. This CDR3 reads CASSLELGPPSSYNEQFF. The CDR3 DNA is TGTGCCAGCAGCCTAGAGCTCGGACCTCCGAGCTCCTACAATGAGCAGTTCTTC.

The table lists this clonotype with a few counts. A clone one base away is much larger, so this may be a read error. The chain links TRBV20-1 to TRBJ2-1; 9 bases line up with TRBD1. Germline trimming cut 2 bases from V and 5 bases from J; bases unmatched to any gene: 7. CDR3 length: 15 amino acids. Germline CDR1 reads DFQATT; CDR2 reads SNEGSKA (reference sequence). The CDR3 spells CSARPFDRGDNEQFF. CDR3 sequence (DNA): TGCAGTGCTAGACCTTTCGACAGGGGGGACAATGAGCAGTTCTTC.

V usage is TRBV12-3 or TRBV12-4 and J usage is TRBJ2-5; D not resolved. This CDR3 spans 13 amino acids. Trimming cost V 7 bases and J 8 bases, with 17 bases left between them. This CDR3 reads CASTRNSKNTQYF. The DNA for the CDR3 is TGTGCCAGCACTCGGAACAGCAAAAACACCCAGTACTTC.

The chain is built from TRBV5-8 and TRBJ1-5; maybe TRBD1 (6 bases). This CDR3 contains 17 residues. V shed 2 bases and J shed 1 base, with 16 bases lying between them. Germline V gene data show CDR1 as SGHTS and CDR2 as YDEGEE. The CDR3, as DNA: TGTGCCAGCAGCTTACAGGGATTGAGGAAAAGCAATCAGCCCCAGCATTTT. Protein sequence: CASSLQGLRKSNQPQHF.

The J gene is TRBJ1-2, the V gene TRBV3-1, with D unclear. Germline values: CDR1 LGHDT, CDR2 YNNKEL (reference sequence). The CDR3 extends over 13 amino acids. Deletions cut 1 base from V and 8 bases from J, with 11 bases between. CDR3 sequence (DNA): TGTGCCAGCAGCCAAGTCAGCTCTGAGGGCTACACCTTC. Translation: CASSQVSSEGYTF.

The DNA for the CDR3 is TGCGCCAGCAGCCTACGACTAGCGGGAGGCACCACTGGGAGCACAGATACGCAGTATTTT. It codes for CASSLRLAGGTTGSTDTQYF. The chain joins TRBV5-1 to TRBJ2-3; 13 nucleotides line up with TRBD2. CDR1 SGHRS and CDR2 YFSETQ come from the germline V gene. This CDR3 is 20 amino acids long. Germline trimming cut 4 bases from V and 0 bases from J; bases unmatched to any gene: 14.

The CDR3 DNA is TGCAGTGCTCGGACTACGGAGACTTACAATGAGCAGTTCTTC. Its translation: CSARTTETYNEQFF. The V gene is TRBV20-1, the J gene TRBJ2-1; D might be TRBD2 (6 bases). Germline V gene lookup returns CDR1 DFQATT and CDR2 SNEGSKA (reference sequence). The CDR3 contains 14 residues. V shed 5 bases and J shed 4 bases, with 15 bases lying between them.

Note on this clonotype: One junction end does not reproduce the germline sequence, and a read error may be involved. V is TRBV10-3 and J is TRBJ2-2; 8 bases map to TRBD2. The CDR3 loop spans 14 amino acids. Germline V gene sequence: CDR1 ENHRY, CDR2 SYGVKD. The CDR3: CAISAGLDTEELFF. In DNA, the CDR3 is TGTGCCATCAGTGCGGGACTAGACACCGAGGAGCTGTTTTTT.

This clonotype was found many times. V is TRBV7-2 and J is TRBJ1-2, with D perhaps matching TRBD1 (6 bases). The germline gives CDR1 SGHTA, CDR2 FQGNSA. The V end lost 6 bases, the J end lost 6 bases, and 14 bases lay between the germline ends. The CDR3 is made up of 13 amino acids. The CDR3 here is CASSMTGLDGYTF. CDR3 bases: TGTGCCAGCAGTATGACAGGCTTGGATGGCTACACCTTC.

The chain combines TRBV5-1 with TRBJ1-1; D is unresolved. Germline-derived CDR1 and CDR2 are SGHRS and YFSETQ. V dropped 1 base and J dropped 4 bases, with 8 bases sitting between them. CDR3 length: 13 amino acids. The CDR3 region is CASSLLGSTEAFF. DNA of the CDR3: TGCGCCAGCAGCTTGTTGGGTTCCACTGAAGCTTTCTTT.

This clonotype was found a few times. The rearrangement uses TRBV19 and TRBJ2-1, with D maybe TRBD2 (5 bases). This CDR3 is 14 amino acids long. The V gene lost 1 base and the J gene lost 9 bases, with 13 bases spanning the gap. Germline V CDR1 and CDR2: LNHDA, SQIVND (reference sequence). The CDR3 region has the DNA TGTGCCAGTAGTATAGGTGAGGGTTTGGGTGAGCAGTTCTTC. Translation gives CASSIGEGLGEQFF.

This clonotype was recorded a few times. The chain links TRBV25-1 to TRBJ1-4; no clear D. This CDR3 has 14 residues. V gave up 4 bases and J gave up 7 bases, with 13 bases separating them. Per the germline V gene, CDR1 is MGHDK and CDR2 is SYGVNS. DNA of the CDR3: TGTGCCAGCAGTGGGGATCCCTGGGGTGAAAAACTGTTTTTT. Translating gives CASSGDPWGEKLFF.

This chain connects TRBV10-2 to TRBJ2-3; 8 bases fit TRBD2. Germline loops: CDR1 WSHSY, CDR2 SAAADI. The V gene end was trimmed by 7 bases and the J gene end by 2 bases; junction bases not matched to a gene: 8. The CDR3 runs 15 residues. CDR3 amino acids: CASNPTSGYTDTQYF. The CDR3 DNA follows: TGCGCCAGCAACCCAACTAGCGGATACACAGATACGCAGTATTTT.

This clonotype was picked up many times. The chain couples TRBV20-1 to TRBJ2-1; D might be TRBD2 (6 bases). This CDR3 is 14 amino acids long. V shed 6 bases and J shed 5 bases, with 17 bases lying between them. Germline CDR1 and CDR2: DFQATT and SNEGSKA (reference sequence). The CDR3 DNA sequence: TGCAGTGCCCGAAGACTAGATGGCCACAATGAGCAGTTCTTC. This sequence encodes CSARRLDGHNEQFF.

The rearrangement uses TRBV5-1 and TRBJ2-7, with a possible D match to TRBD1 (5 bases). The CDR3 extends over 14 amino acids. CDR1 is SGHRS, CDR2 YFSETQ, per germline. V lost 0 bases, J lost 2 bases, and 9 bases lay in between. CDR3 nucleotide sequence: TGCGCCAGCAGCTTGGGGATAGGGGCCTACGAGCAGTACGTC. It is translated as CASSLGIGAYEQYV.

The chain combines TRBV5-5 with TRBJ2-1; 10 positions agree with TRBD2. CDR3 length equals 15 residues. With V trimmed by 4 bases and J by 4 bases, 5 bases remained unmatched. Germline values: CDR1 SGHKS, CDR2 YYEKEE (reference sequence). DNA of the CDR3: TGTGCCAGCAGCCCGTTACTAGCGGGGTACAATGAGCAGTTCTTC. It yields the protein CASSPLLAGYNEQFF.

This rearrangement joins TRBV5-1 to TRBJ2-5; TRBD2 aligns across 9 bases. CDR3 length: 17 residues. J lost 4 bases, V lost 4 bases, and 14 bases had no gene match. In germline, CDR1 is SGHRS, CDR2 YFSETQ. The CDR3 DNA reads TGCGCCAGCAGCCGACGGCCGGGGCGGGAGGGCTCAGAGACCCAGTACTTC. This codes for CASSRRPGREGSETQYF. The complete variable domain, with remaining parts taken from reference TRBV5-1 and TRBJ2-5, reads KAGVTQTPRYLIKTRGQQVTLSCSPISGHRSVSWYQQTPGQGLQFLFEYFSETQRNKGNFPGRFSGRQFSNSRSEMNVSTLELGDSALYLCASSRRPGREGSETQYFGPGTRLLVL.

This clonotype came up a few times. The CDR3 region is CATSRVTGGPDTQYF. CDR3 DNA: TGTGCCACCAGCAGAGTGACGGGAGGGCCAGATACGCAGTATTTT. The chain has TRBV15 and TRBJ2-3, with 8 bases aligning to TRBD2. Germline V gene data show CDR1 as LNHNV and CDR2 as YYDKDF (reference sequence). V was pared by 1 base and J by 4 bases, with 4 bases of the junction left unmatched. CDR3 size: 15 residues.

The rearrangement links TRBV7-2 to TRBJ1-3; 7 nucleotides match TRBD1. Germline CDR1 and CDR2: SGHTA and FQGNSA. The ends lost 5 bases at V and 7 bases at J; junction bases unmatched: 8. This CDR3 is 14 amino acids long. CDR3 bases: TGTGCCAGCAGCCTCAGACAGGGACCGAACACCATATATTTT. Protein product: CASSLRQGPNTIYF.

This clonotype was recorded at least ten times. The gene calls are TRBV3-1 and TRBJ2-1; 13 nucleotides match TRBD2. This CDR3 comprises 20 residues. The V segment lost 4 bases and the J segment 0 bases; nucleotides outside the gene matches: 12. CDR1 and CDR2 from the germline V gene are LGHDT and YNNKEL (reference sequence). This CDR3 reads CASSPSILAGGRSSYNEQFF. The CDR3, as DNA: TGTGCCAGCAGCCCCTCGATACTAGCGGGAGGGCGAAGCTCCTACAATGAGCAGTTCTTC.

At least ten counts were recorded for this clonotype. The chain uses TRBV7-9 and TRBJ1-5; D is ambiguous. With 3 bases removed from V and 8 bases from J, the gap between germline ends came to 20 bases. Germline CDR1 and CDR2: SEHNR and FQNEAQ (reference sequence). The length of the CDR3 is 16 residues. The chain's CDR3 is CASSFSGVGRKEPQHF. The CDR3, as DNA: TGTGCCAGCAGCTTTTCCGGTGTCGGGAGAAAGGAGCCCCAGCATTTT.